The 3 T cell receptor beta chains below all came from one sample that was sequenced in a study of blood T cells in healthy people across ages. A second PCR of roughly 7 to 11 cycles used a sample-barcoded 5' primer and a J-beta primer mix. MiXCR, run by TCRdb on the 5' RACE reads, gives a single entry per CDR3 protein. Found here are about 1.7 million distinct CDR3 sequences, under 30% of them singletons; the top ten hold approximately 7.7%. Sample: blood. The receptors stem from a woman between 25 and 40 years old in good health.

The chain combines TRBV10-3 with TRBJ1-1, with TRBD1 identical over 7 bases. This CDR3 has 12 amino acids. Germline V gene lookup returns CDR1 ENHRY and CDR2 SYGVKD. The V gene end was trimmed by 4 bases and the J gene end by 6 bases; junction bases not matched to a gene: 2. The CDR3 DNA follows: TGTGCCATCAGTGTCGGGACAGCTGAAGCTTTCTTT. Translation gives CAISVGTAEAFF.

CDR3 in amino acids: CSARDRGRATEAFF. The DNA of the CDR3 is TGCAGTGCTAGGGACAGGGGGCGCGCAACTGAAGCTTTCTTT. This chain joins TRBV20-1 and TRBJ1-1, with 11 bases fitting TRBD1. The germline CDR1 and CDR2 sequences are DFQATT and SNEGSKA (reference sequence). The trim removed 3 bases at V and 5 bases at J, leaving 5 bases unmatched. The CDR3 contains 14 residues.

The chain combines TRBV6-5 with TRBJ1-3; tentatively, D is TRBD1 (5 bases). Trimming removed 2 bases from V and 0 bases from J, with 8 bases in between. The CDR3 loop spans 15 amino acids. Germline V CDR1 and CDR2: MNHEY, SVGAGI. Here the CDR3 DNA reads TGTGCCAGCAGTTACGACAGATACTCTGGAAACACCATATATTTT. Translating it yields CASSYDRYSGNTIYF.